These 17 T cell receptor beta chains originate from one sample sequenced in a study of response to subunit inactivated influenza vaccine. Using its own MiXCR run on the RT-PCR reads, TCRdb lists one record per CDR3 protein. The sample has about half a million distinct CDR3 sequences; roughly 9.7% are singletons. This sample comprised PBMCs from blood, obtained about 40 days after vaccination. Every receptor here comes from a man between 45 and 60 years old who received an inactivated influenza vaccine.

This clonotype has more than one count but fewer than ten. This chain uses TRBV29-1 with TRBJ1-2, with TRBD1 matching 10 bases. CDR3 length: 14 residues. V shed 1 base and J 4 bases; nucleotides not matched to a gene: 3. CDR1 and CDR2 from the germline V gene are SQVTM and ANQGSEA. The CDR3 protein is CSVEAGQGRYGYTF. The CDR3 DNA reads as TGCAGCGTTGAAGCGGGACAGGGGCGCTATGGCTACACCTTC.

The J gene is TRBJ1-3, the V gene TRBV9; TRBD1 agrees at 8 bases. The V gene's germline CDR1 is SGDLS and CDR2 YYNGEE. V was pared by 0 bases and J by 0 bases, with 11 bases of the junction left unmatched. The CDR3 runs to 19 residues. CDR3 sequence reads: CASSVADRASSFSGNTIYF. CDR3 DNA sequence: TGTGCCAGCAGCGTAGCGGACAGGGCTTCATCCTTCTCTGGAAACACCATATATTTT.

V gene TRBV18 combines with J gene TRBJ2-7; D may be TRBD1 (6 bases). The V end lost 3 bases, the J end lost 9 bases, and 15 bases lay between the germline ends. CDR1 and CDR2 from the germline V gene are KGHSH and LQKENI. The CDR3 sequence is 13 residues long. CDR3 sequence reads: CASSPGQGKMQYF. The CDR3 nucleotides read TGTGCCAGCTCACCCGGCCAGGGGAAAATGCAGTACTTC.

This clonotype was found many times. The chain links TRBV20-1 to TRBJ1-5, with D uncertain. The germline CDR1 and CDR2 sequences are DFQATT and SNEGSKA (reference sequence). The CDR3 covers 12 residues. Trimming pared 0 bases from V and 4 bases from J, leaving 4 bases between. The CDR3 here is CSARDINQPQHF. The CDR3 nucleotides are TGCAGTGCTAGAGATATAAATCAGCCCCAGCATTTT.

CDR3 in DNA: TGTGCCAGCAGCCCCGATAGCAATCAGTACCAGCATTTT. It encodes CASSPDSNQYQHF. The chain uses TRBV7-6 and TRBJ1-5; no firm D call. The V and J ends lost 5 bases and 12 bases respectively, with 17 bases between them. CDR1 and CDR2 from the germline V gene are SGHVS and FNYEAQ. CDR3 length equals 13 residues.

The chain joins TRBV5-1 to TRBJ1-6, with D hard to call. Trimming pared 4 bases from V and 7 bases from J, leaving 12 bases between. CDR3 size: 14 residues. Germline V gives CDR1 SGHRS, CDR2 YFSETQ. The CDR3 here is CASSLGTTNSPLHF. The CDR3 DNA follows: TGCGCCAGCAGCCTGGGCACCACCAATTCACCCCTCCACTTT. The whole variable domain, remainder taken from reference TRBV5-1 and TRBJ1-6, is KAGVTQTPRYLIKTRGQQVTLSCSPISGHRSVSWYQQTPGQGLQFLFEYFSETQRNKGNFPGRFSGRQFSNSRSEMNVSTLELGDSALYLCASSLGTTNSPLHFGNGTRLTVT.

This chain uses TRBV2 with TRBJ2-2; D is unclear. V was shortened by 9 bases and J by 4 bases, with 15 bases between the two germline ends. CDR1 and CDR2 (germline): SNHLY, FYNNEI. The CDR3 loop spans 14 amino acids. The chain's CDR3 is CASRDMVLTGELFF. The CDR3 region has the DNA TGTGCCAGTAGAGACATGGTTCTCACCGGGGAGCTGTTTTTT.

The chain is built from TRBV28 and TRBJ1-6; tentative D call: TRBD1 (5 bases). With 2 bases removed from V and 1 base from J, the gap between germline ends came to 9 bases. Germline V gene sequence: CDR1 MDHEN, CDR2 SYDVKM. This CDR3 has 16 amino acids. The CDR3 DNA reads TGTGCCAGCAGTTTAAATAGGGGTTCCTATAATTCACCCCTCCACTTT. Translation: CASSLNRGSYNSPLHF.

This clonotype has a handful of counts. The CDR3 sequence: CASWDLTSGYTF. The CDR3 DNA reads as TGTGCCAGCTGGGACCTAACGTCCGGCTACACCTTC. This chain joins TRBV12-3 or TRBV12-4 and TRBJ1-2, with a possible D match to TRBD1 (5 bases). V dropped 8 bases and J dropped 8 bases, with 15 bases sitting between them. The CDR3 length is 12 residues.

V gene TRBV7-9 combines with J gene TRBJ2-7, with 9 positions matching TRBD2. The V segment lost 3 bases and the J segment 5 bases; nucleotides outside the gene matches: 5. From germline, CDR1 is SEHNR and CDR2 FQNEAQ (reference sequence). CDR3 length equals 14 residues. The CDR3: CASSFLAGIHEQYF. As DNA, the CDR3 is TGTGCCAGCAGCTTCCTAGCGGGAATCCACGAGCAGTACTTC.

This chain joins TRBV11-2 and TRBJ2-1; 10 bases fit TRBD2. V shed 4 bases and J 5 bases; nucleotides not matched to a gene: 2. Germline V gene sequence: CDR1 SGHAT, CDR2 FQNNGV. The CDR3 sequence is 14 residues long. CDR3 in DNA: TGTGCCAGCAGCTATGGACTAGCGGACAATGAGCAGTTCTTC. Residues: CASSYGLADNEQFF.

The V gene is TRBV19, the J gene TRBJ1-5, with 7 bases matching TRBD1. Germline V CDR1 and CDR2: LNHDA, SQIVND (reference sequence). With 3 bases clipped from V and 3 bases from J, the junction kept 5 bases outside the gene matches. The CDR3 consists of 15 residues. The CDR3 bases are TGTGCCAGTAGTATGACAGGGACCATCAATCAGCCCCAGCATTTT. Protein sequence: CASSMTGTINQPQHF.

This clonotype was detected only a few times. The chain has TRBV7-8 and TRBJ2-1; 11 bases match TRBD2. CDR1 is SGHVS and CDR2 is FQNEAQ in the germline V gene. This CDR3 is 17 amino acids long. The junction had 15 bases not matched to a gene; V was cut back by 4 bases and J by 10 bases. CDR3 bases: TGTGCCAGCAGCTCTATAGGGACTAGCGGACAATTTGGGGAGCAGTTCTTC. Translated: CASSSIGTSGQFGEQFF.

There are a few counts of this clonotype. The genes are TRBV7-2 and TRBJ2-2; TRBD1 or TRBD2 may be the D gene (5 bases each). The CDR3 has 15 amino acids. V was pared by 1 base and J by 8 bases, with 14 bases between. Germline lookup yields CDR1 SGHTA and CDR2 FQGNSA. For the CDR3, the DNA is TGTGCCAGCAGCTTAGAGGGACCCACCACGGGGGAGCTGTTTTTT. This encodes CASSLEGPTTGELFF.

This clonotype showed up many times. The chain links TRBV4-2 to TRBJ2-3; 7 bases fit TRBD2. The CDR3 runs 16 residues. Looked up from germline, CDR1 is LGHNA and CDR2 is YNFKEQ. The ends lost 0 bases at V and 2 bases at J; junction bases unmatched: 5. CDR3 sequence: CASSQDFAGDTDTQYF. CDR3 nucleotides: TGTGCCAGCAGCCAAGATTTCGCGGGGGACACAGATACGCAGTATTTT.

This clonotype was seen a few times. Here the CDR3 reads CSVQTGDTPYEQYF. The CDR3 nucleotides are TGCAGCGTTCAGACAGGAGACACCCCCTACGAGCAGTACTTC. This chain connects TRBV29-1 to TRBJ2-7, with D maybe TRBD1 (6 bases). Trimming shortened V by 5 bases and J by 2 bases, and 16 bases separated the two germline ends. Germline V gene lookup returns CDR1 SQVTM and CDR2 ANQGSEA. The CDR3 loop spans 14 amino acids.

This clonotype was counted a few times. This chain connects TRBV20-1 to TRBJ2-1; 8 bases align to TRBD2. This CDR3 comprises 14 residues. Trimming cost V 5 bases and J 7 bases; bases outside gene matches: 10. The germline V gene has CDR1 DFQATT and CDR2 SNEGSKA (reference sequence). CDR3 DNA sequence: TGCAGTGCTTCGTGGCAGCGGGGGAGAAATGAGCAGTTCTTC. Encoded protein: CSASWQRGRNEQFF.